The T cell receptor (beta chain) described here comes from a study of cytotoxic CD8 clonotypes in ibrutinib-treated CLL. About the research overall: The study included 11 relapsed/refractory and around 16 treatment-naive patients; roughly 17 had IGHV unmutated disease. Study-wide results and limits: Treatment saw public clonotypes, which were uncommon, either contract or stay stable. Baseline levels were approached again at progression, after clonality had risen at ibrutinib response.

There are 14 residues in the CDR3. Germline-derived CDR1 and CDR2 are SNHLY and FYNNEI. Trimming stripped 5 bases from V and 0 bases from J, with 8 bases between. Profiling relied on immunoSEQ multiplex PCR, and the TCRdb table lists in-frame clones only, not all of them. Of approximately 48,000 clones in the sample, approximately 53% were seen once. In regard to this clone: The antigen is not known.

The sample here was PBMCs, taken after 12 months of ibrutinib treatment. The TCR comes from a human donor with chronic lymphocytic leukemia. The V and J genes are TRBV2 and TRBJ1-5, with D possibly being TRBD1 (5 bases). DNA for the CDR3: TGTGCCAGCAGTCGACAGAGTAGCAATCAGCCCCAGCATTTT. This gives the protein CASSRQSSNQPQHF.